This T cell receptor beta chain was captured in a study of PD-1 blockade in classical Hodgkin lymphoma. Regarding the study as a whole: It was among complete responders that baseline diversity resembled that of newly diagnosed patients.

Trimming at V came to 0 bases and at J to 2 bases, leaving 6 bases not matched to a gene. CDR3 length: 17 residues. Every patient relapsed after autologous stem cell transplantation, and brentuximab vedotin exposure varied. Produced via immunoSEQ multiplex PCR; TCRdb's table is partial and in-frame only. This table has 40,000 to 50,000 clones, 86% appearing once. On this clone: The antigen remains unidentified.

Sequenced material: peripheral blood mononuclear cells (PBMCs), taken before the second cycle of nivolumab. This chain uses TRBV23-1 with TRBJ2-4; TRBD1 matches at 8 bases. TRBV23-1 is an open reading frame whose function is uncertain. This receptor was identified in a human donor with classical Hodgkin lymphoma. The CDR3 nucleotides are TGCGCCAGCAGTCAATCGGGGCAGGGGGCGCCCAAAAACATTCAGTACTTC. This gives the protein CASSQSGQGAPKNIQYF.